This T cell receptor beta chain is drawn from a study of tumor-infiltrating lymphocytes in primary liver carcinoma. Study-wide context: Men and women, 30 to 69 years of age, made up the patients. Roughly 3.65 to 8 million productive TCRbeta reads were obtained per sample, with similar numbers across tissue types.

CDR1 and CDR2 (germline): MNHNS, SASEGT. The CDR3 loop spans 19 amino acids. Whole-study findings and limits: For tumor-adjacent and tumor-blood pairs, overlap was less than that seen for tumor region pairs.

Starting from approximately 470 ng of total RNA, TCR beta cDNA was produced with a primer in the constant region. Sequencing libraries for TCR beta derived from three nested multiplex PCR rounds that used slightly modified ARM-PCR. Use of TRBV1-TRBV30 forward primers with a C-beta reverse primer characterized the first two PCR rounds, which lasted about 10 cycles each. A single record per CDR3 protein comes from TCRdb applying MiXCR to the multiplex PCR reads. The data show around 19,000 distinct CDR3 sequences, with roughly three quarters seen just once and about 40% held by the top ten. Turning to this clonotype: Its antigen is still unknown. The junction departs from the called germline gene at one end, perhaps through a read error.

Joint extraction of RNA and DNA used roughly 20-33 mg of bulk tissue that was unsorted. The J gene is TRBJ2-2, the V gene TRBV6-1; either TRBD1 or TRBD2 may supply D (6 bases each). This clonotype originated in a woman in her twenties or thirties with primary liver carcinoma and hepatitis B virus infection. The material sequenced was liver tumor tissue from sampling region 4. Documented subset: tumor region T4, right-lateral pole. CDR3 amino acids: CASSETLPGGAANTREPFF. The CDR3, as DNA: TGTGCCAGTAGTGAAACCCTTCCCGGGGGCGCCGCGAACACCAGGGAGCCGTTTTTT.